This T cell receptor beta chain originates from a study of blood T cell repertoires in COVID-19. Across the whole study: Samples came from the United States, Italy and Spain, spanning acute and convalescent COVID-19.

J was trimmed by 0 bases and V by 5 bases; bases with no gene match: 3. The CDR3 totals 15 residues. Germline values: CDR1 SEHNR, CDR2 FQNEAQ (reference sequence). Sequencing used immunoSEQ multiplex PCR; TCRdb keeps in-frame clones, though not all of them. The data show around 330,000 clones, 90% seen once. V is TRBV7-9 and J is TRBJ2-2; 7 positions match TRBD1. The origin of this receptor is a man aged 60 to 69 who had recovered from COVID-19. Sequencing used PBMCs or T cells enriched from blood (not recorded which). The CDR3 DNA sequence: TGTGCCAGCAGCGCCGGGACAGCGAACACCGGGGAGCTGTTTTTT. Its protein is CASSAGTANTGELFF.